A selection of T cell receptor beta chains follows, all from one sample in a study of T cell changes during pregnancy in multiple sclerosis. Only in-frame clones appear in the TCRdb table, and some are missing; sequencing was by immunoSEQ multiplex PCR. The data hold 75,000 to 95,000 clones, with about 91% observed a single time. The sample here was peripheral blood, taken before pregnancy. The receptors were gathered from a female donor with multiple sclerosis, enrolled in a pregnancy study. CDR3s include the opening cysteine and the closing phenylalanine or tryptophan. A D gene is named only where the DNA matches it firmly. Size values are once, few and many counts, or a class for expanded clones, and some rows have none.

d_call j_call clone_size v_call cdr3_nt cdr3_aa
TRBD1 TRBJ1-4 - TRBV25-1 TGTGCCAGCAGTGACCCACCGAACAGGGGGCGGTTTGAAAAACTGTTTTTT CASSDPPNRGRFEKLFF
TRBD1 TRBJ2-3 - TRBV7-3 TGTGCCAGCAGCTCCGGGACAGGGGAGAGAGATACGCAGTATTTT CASSSGTGERDTQYF
- TRBJ2-5 - TRBV9 TGTGCCAGCAGCGTAGGGTGGGGCCGCTGGGAGACCCAGTACTTC CASSVGWGRWETQYF
- TRBJ1-2 - TRBV25-1 TGTGCCAGCAGTGAAGGGCGCTATGGCTACACCTTC CASSEGRYGYTF
- TRBJ1-4 - TRBV6-1 TGTGCCAGCAGTGAACGGAGCGCCCCTAATGAAAAACTGTTTTTT CASSERSAPNEKLFF
- TRBJ1-2 once TRBV2 TGTGCCAGCAGTGAGATGGGGGCCTATGGCTACACCTTC CASSEMGAYGYTF
- TRBJ2-7 - TRBV6-5 TGTGCCAGCAGTTACACTCGAAGCTCCTACGAGCAGTACTTC CASSYTRSSYEQYF
TRBD1 TRBJ2-7 - TRBV28 TGTGCCAGCAGTCCGTTGGACAGGGAAACTCGGGAGCAGTACTTC CASSPLDRETREQYF
TRBD1 TRBJ1-2 - TRBV2 TGTGCCAGCCTTCCCGACAGGGGTAGTCATGGCTACACCTTC CASLPDRGSHGYTF
TRBD1 TRBJ1-2 - TRBV18 TGTGCCAGCTCACTAGGGGGCCCTTCCTATGGCTACACCTTC CASSLGGPSYGYTF
TRBD2 TRBJ2-1 - TRBV10-3 TGTGCCATCAGTGATCTCCTACTAGCGGTGAATGAGCAGTTCTTC CAISDLLLAVNEQFF
- TRBJ1-1 - TRBV6-6 TGTGCCAGCAGTGACCAACAGGGGAACACTGAAGCTTTCTTT CASSDQQGNTEAFF
- TRBJ1-2 - TRBV11-3 TGTGCCAGCAGGGTTAGGCAGGCCCTTGGCCCAGGGTATGGCTACACCTTC CASRVRQALGPGYGYTF
- TRBJ1-1 - TRBV29-1 TGCAGTTGGGGGGATGGGACCACTGAAGCTTTCTTT CSWGDGTTEAFF
TRBD2 TRBJ2-5 - TRBV5-1 TGCGCCAGCAGCCCTGGGACTAGCGGAGGGATGGGGGAGACCCAGTACTTC CASSPGTSGGMGETQYF
- TRBJ1-2 - TRBV5-4 TGTGCCAGCAGCTTGGCGGATCGGGGGGCAGGAAACTATGGCTACACCTTC CASSLADRGAGNYGYTF
- TRBJ1-5 - TRBV28 TGTGCCAGCAGTTTAATCGGGGGGGGTGGCAATCAGCCCCAGCATTTT CASSLIGGGGNQPQHF
TRBD1 TRBJ2-2 - TRBV6-7 TGTGCCAGCAGTTACTCGAACCCAACCGGGACAGGGGGAATGAACACCGGGGAGCTGTTTTTT CASSYSNPTGTGGMNTGELFF
- TRBJ2-6 - TRBV7-3 TGTGCCAGCAGCTTATACGTACCACACTCTGGGGCCAACGTCCTGACTTTC CASSLYVPHSGANVLTF
- TRBJ2-2 - TRBV14 TGTGCCAGCAGCCCAGACACAGGGAAACACGGGGAGCTGTTTTTT CASSPDTGKHGELFF
- TRBJ2-7 - TRBV5-4 TGCGCCAGCAGCTTGGTAGGGGGTTTAACCCACTACGAGCAGTACTTC CASSLVGGLTHYEQYF
TRBD1 TRBJ1-1 - TRBV19 TGTGCCAGTAGTATATTGGCGGGACAGGGGAACACTGAAGCTTTCTTT CASSILAGQGNTEAFF
- TRBJ1-3 - TRBV19 TGTGCCAGTAGTCCGGCGGGGGCAGCGCTCTCTGGAAACACCATATATTTT CASSPAGAALSGNTIYF
TRBD2 TRBJ2-7 - TRBV27 TGTGCCAGCGGACTAGGTAGGGTCCCGAATGGCGAGCAGTACTTC CASGLGRVPNGEQYF
TRBD1 TRBJ2-3 - TRBV9 TGTGCCAGCAGCGCCCGGGGGACAGGGGAGGCAGATACGCAGTATTTT CASSARGTGEADTQYF
TRBD1 TRBJ1-1 - TRBV19 TGTGCCAGTACCCCGGACAGGGGCACTGAAGCTTTCTTT CASTPDRGTEAFF
- TRBJ1-4 - TRBV29-1 TGCAGCGTCGAGTATGGAGGAGGGGATGAAAAACTGTTTTTT CSVEYGGGDEKLFF
- TRBJ2-2 - TRBV29-1 TGCAGCGTTGGGTCCGGTAACACCGGGGAGCTGTTTTTT CSVGSGNTGELFF
TRBD1 TRBJ1-1 - TRBV9 TGTGCCAGCAGCCCACTACAGGGGGCGTTCGCTGAAGCTTTCTTT CASSPLQGAFAEAFF
- TRBJ2-2 - TRBV2 TGTGCCAGCAGTGAACTAGTCAAGACCGGGGAGCTGTTTTTT CASSELVKTGELFF
TRBD1 TRBJ2-1 - TRBV14 TGTGCCAGCAGCCCGTCCAGAGGACAGGGGCTCTACAATGAGCAGTTCTTC CASSPSRGQGLYNEQFF
- TRBJ2-1 few TRBV18 TGTGCCAGCTCACCACCAATGAGCTCCTACAATGAGCAGTTCTTC CASSPPMSSYNEQFF
TRBD1 TRBJ1-5 - TRBV7-4 TGTGCCAGCAGCTCCCTACCAAGGGACAGGGAAGGTAGCAATCAGCCCCAGCATTTT CASSSLPRDREGSNQPQHF
TRBD2 TRBJ2-5 once TRBV6-1 TGTGCCAGCAGTGGGTGGACTAGAAACCAAGAGACCCAGTACTTC CASSGWTRNQETQYF
- TRBJ2-1 - TRBV7-3 TGTGCCAGCAGCTTAAGCCGGGGTCCCTACAATGAGCAGTTCTTC CASSLSRGPYNEQFF
TRBD2 TRBJ2-6 - TRBV7-9 TGTGCCAGCAGCTCTGCTAGCGGCTCGGCCGGGGCCAACGTCCTGACTTTC CASSSASGSAGANVLTF
- TRBJ1-4 - TRBV7-8 TGTGCCAGCAGCTTAGAGTCCGGGGGTGGGAGAAAACTGTTTTTT CASSLESGGGRKLFF
- TRBJ2-1 - TRBV1 TGCACCAGCAGCCCAGAGGTGGAGGACTCCTACAATGAGCAGTTCTTC CTSSPEVEDSYNEQFF
- TRBJ1-1 once TRBV7-9 TGTGCCAGCAGCTTAGGCAGGAAAGGAGCTTTCTTT CASSLGRKGAFF
TRBD1 TRBJ2-7 - TRBV5-1 TGCGCCAGCAGCTTCCAGGGGGCGCATATTTTCTACGAGCAGTACTTC CASSFQGAHIFYEQYF
- TRBJ2-3 - TRBV2 TGTGCCAGCAAGATGCCGACAGTATTTTCGCAGTATTTT CASKMPTVFSQYF
TRBD2 TRBJ2-7 once TRBV4-1 TGCGCCAGCAGCCAAGATGGGTTGGGACTAGCGGGAGAGGAGTACTTC CASSQDGLGLAGEEYF
TRBD1 TRBJ2-1 - TRBV2 TGTGCGAGCGCTGGGGACAGGGCGTTCAATGAGCAGTTCTTC CASAGDRAFNEQFF
TRBD2 TRBJ2-3 - TRBV7-9 TGTGCCAGCAGCCCGACTAGCGGGAGCACAGATACGCAGTATTTT CASSPTSGSTDTQYF
- TRBJ2-1 - TRBV7-9 TGTGCCAGCACCCCGGACACGGGCTACAATGAGCAGTTCTTC CASTPDTGYNEQFF
TRBD1 TRBJ1-5 few TRBV7-9 TGTGCCAGCAGCTCGACAGGGGATAATCAGCCCCAGCATTTT CASSSTGDNQPQHF
- TRBJ2-5 - TRBV7-3 TGTGCCAGCAGCTTAAACCCACCCGCGGCCCAGTACTTC CASSLNPPAAQYF
TRBD1 TRBJ2-5 - TRBV5-5 TGTGCCAGCAGTAACCAGGGGGCCCGGCAAGAGACCCAGTACTTC CASSNQGARQETQYF
- TRBJ1-5 - TRBV28 TGTGCCAGCAGGGTTGGGGGGGCACTCTCTCAGCCCCAGCATTTT CASRVGGALSQPQHF
- TRBJ2-2 - TRBV5-4 TGTGCCAGCAGCTTGGGAACAGATTACACCGGGGAGCTGTTTTTT CASSLGTDYTGELFF
- TRBJ1-3 - TRBV6-5 TGTGCCAGCAGTTACTCGAGGCACTCAGACATATATTTT CASSYSRHSDIYF
- TRBJ2-3 - TRBV7-9 TGTGCCAGCAGCTTGGCGGGCGGGTCTAGCACAGATACGCAGTATTTT CASSLAGGSSTDTQYF
- TRBJ1-1 - TRBV7-9 TGTGCCAGCAGCTTAGACGCAGGGGCGAAAGCTTTCTTT CASSLDAGAKAFF